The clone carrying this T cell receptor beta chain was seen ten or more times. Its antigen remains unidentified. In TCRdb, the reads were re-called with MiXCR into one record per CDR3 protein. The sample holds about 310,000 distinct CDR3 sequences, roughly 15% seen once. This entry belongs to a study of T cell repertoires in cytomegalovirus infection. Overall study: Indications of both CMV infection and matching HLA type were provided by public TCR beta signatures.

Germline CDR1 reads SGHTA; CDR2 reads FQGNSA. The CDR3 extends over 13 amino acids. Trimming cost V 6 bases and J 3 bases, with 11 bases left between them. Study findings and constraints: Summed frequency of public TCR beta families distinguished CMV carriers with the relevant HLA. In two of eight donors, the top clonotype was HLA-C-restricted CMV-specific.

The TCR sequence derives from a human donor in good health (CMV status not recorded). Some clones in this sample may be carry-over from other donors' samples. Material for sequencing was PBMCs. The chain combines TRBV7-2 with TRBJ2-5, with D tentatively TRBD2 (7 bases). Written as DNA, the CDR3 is TGTGCCAGCAGGGAAGGGGGGGAAGAGACCCAGTACTTC. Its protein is CASREGGEETQYF. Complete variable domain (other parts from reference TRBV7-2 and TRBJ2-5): GAGVSQSPSNKVTEKGKDVELRCDPISGHTALYWYRQSLGQGLEFLIYFQGNSAPDKSGLPSDRFSAERTGGSVSTLTIQRTQQEDSAVYLCASREGGEETQYFGPGTRLLVL.